One and the same sample provided the 28 T cell receptor beta chains below, sequenced in a study of shared clonotypes between healthy human individuals. Clones were read by immunoSEQ multiplex PCR, and TCRdb kept only the in-frame ones, dropping some. The sample shows some 580,000 clones, almost 97% of them seen only once. Material: naive CD4+ T cells sorted from blood. The subset is: CD45RA+ positively selected. These TCRs come from a woman aged 30 to 39 in good health.

V gene TRBV7-6 combines with J gene TRBJ2-7; TRBD2 aligns across 11 bases. After removal of 7 bases from V and 0 bases from J, the junction contained 5 bases not matched to a gene. The CDR3 sequence is 15 residues long. Germline assignment: CDR1 SGHVS and CDR2 FNYEAQ. DNA of the CDR3: TGTGCCAGCAAACGACTAGCGGGGAGCTCCTACGAGCAGTACTTC. This codes for CASKRLAGSSYEQYF.

The chain recombines TRBV14 with TRBJ2-1; 9 positions agree with TRBD1. After removal of 4 bases from V and 1 base from J, the junction contained 8 bases not matched to a gene. Germline V gene sequence: CDR1 SGHDN, CDR2 FVKESK. The CDR3 sequence is 17 residues long. The DNA of the CDR3 is TGTGCCAGCAGCCTAATTCCGGGACAGGGATCCTACAATGAGCAGTTCTTC. It yields the protein CASSLIPGQGSYNEQFF.

The chain uses TRBV5-1 and TRBJ2-5; 13 nucleotides line up with TRBD2. The CDR3 contains 15 residues. Looked up from germline, CDR1 is SGHRS and CDR2 is YFSETQ. V trimming: 8 bases; J trimming: 4 bases; junction bases outside the gene matches: 8. The CDR3 DNA sequence: TGCGCCAGTTCCGGGACTAGCGGGAATCGAGAGACCCAGTACTTC. As protein: CASSGTSGNRETQYF.

This CDR3 reads CASSLTLGSGGLAGGNNEQFF. The DNA of the CDR3 is TGTGCCAGCAGCTTAACGTTGGGCTCAGGGGGACTAGCGGGAGGGAACAATGAGCAGTTCTTC. The chain is built from TRBV7-3 and TRBJ2-1; 16 nucleotides match TRBD2. The junction had 13 bases not matched to a gene; V was cut back by 0 bases and J by 5 bases. CDR1 is SGHTA, CDR2 FQGTGA, per germline. The CDR3 consists of 21 residues.

Comments on this clone: At the DNA level, this CDR3 is encoded by other sequences in the same sample as well. The V call is TRBV28, the J call TRBJ1-1; 11 bases line up with TRBD1. J lost 5 bases, V lost 4 bases, and 3 bases had no gene match. The germline CDR1 and CDR2 sequences are MDHEN and SYDVKM. This CDR3 comprises 14 residues. The CDR3 region has the DNA TGTGCCAGCAGTTCGGGACAGGGGGGTACTGAAGCTTTCTTT. Translation gives CASSSGQGGTEAFF. Full variable domain (outside the CDR3, taken from reference TRBV28 and TRBJ1-1): DVKVTQSSRYLVKRTGEKVFLECVQDMDHENMFWYRQDPGLGLRLIYFSYDVKMKEKGDIPEGYSVSREKKERFSLILESASTNQTSMYLCASSSGQGGTEAFFGQGTRLTVV.

The chain has TRBV27 and TRBJ2-3; TRBD2 matches 7 bases. CDR1 and CDR2 from the germline V gene are MNHEY and SMNVEV (reference sequence). This CDR3 contains 16 residues. Germline trimming cut 5 bases from V and 0 bases from J; bases unmatched to any gene: 8. The CDR3 loop reads CASSPGLAASTDTQYF. For the CDR3, the DNA is TGTGCCAGCAGTCCGGGGCTAGCGGCCAGCACAGATACGCAGTATTTT.

This chain uses TRBV5-1 with TRBJ2-2; weak D call: TRBD1 (6 bases). The CDR3 covers 17 residues. V shed 0 bases and J shed 1 base, with 13 bases lying between them. Germline-derived CDR1 and CDR2 are SGHRS and YFSETQ. CDR3 residues: CASSLAGGGLNTGELFF. CDR3 coding DNA: TGCGCCAGCAGCTTGGCTGGGGGCGGGTTGAACACCGGGGAGCTGTTTTTT.

The CDR3 bases are TGTGCCAGCAGTTTGACAGGGAGTCAGCCCCAGCATTTT. It is translated as CASSLTGSQPQHF. J is TRBJ1-5 and V is TRBV6-6, with 7 bases lining up with TRBD1. The CDR3 is 13 amino acids. Germline trimming cut 4 bases from V and 6 bases from J; bases unmatched to any gene: 3. Germline V gives CDR1 MNHNY, CDR2 SVGAGI (reference sequence).

The genes are TRBV19 and TRBJ1-1; D is unresolved. V gave up 0 bases and J gave up 4 bases, with 15 bases separating them. CDR1 and CDR2 from the germline V gene are LNHDA and SQIVND (reference sequence). This CDR3 comprises 16 residues. For the CDR3, the DNA is TGTGCCAGTAGTATAGATAACGTGGCCTTACGCACTGAAGCTTTCTTT. It encodes CASSIDNVALRTEAFF. The whole variable domain, filled in from reference TRBV19 and TRBJ1-1, reads DGGITQSPKYLFRKEGQNVTLSCEQNLNHDAMYWYRQDPGQGLRLIYYSQIVNDFQKGDIAEGYSVSREKKESFPLTVTSAQKNPTAFYLCASSIDNVALRTEAFFGQGTRLTVV.

The chain recombines TRBV5-6 with TRBJ2-5; D unclear. CDR3 length: 13 residues. Germline V lookup: CDR1 SGHDT, CDR2 YYEEEE. V was clipped by 4 bases and J by 11 bases, with 18 bases between them. The CDR3 sequence is CASSPPSRVRQYF. As DNA, the CDR3 is TGTGCCAGCAGCCCACCGTCACGGGTCCGACAGTACTTC.

The V and J genes are TRBV6-6 and TRBJ2-3; TRBD2 aligns across 13 bases. The V segment lost 2 bases and the J segment 4 bases; nucleotides outside the gene matches: 0. This CDR3 comprises 15 residues. Germline V gene sequence: CDR1 MNHNY, CDR2 SVGAGI (reference sequence). The CDR3 sequence is CASSYGLAGADTQYF. In nucleotides, the CDR3 is TGTGCCAGCAGTTACGGACTAGCGGGAGCAGATACGCAGTATTTT.

The gene calls are TRBV21-1 and TRBJ2-3. TRBV21-1 is termed a pseudogene. CDR3 size: 15 residues. The CDR3 spells CASSGRGPRTDTQYF. DNA for the CDR3: TGTGCCAGCAGCGGCCGGGGCCCTCGCACAGATACGCAGTATTTT.

This rearrangement joins TRBV2 to TRBJ2-7; D possibly corresponds to TRBD2 (7 bases). Germline CDR1 and CDR2: SNHLY and FYNNEI. The CDR3 is 15 residues long. V dropped 1 base and J dropped 4 bases, with 14 bases sitting between them. The CDR3 reads CASSEDQGGVYEQYF. CDR3 sequence (DNA): TGTGCCAGCAGTGAAGACCAAGGGGGGGTTTACGAGCAGTACTTC. The complete variable domain, with remaining parts taken from reference TRBV2 and TRBJ2-7, reads EPEVTQTPSHQVTQMGQEVILRCVPISNHLYFYWYRQILGQKVEFLVSFYNNEISEKSEIFDDQFSVERPDGSNFTLKIRSTKLEDSAMYFCASSEDQGGVYEQYFGPGTRLTVT.

This clone has just one count. J is TRBJ2-3 and V is TRBV11-2, with D hard to call. The germline CDR1 and CDR2 sequences are SGHAT and FQNNGV. This CDR3 contains 12 residues. Trimming shortened V by 4 bases and J by 3 bases, and 5 bases separated the two germline ends. CDR3 sequence reads: CASSSNTDTQYF. The CDR3 coding sequence is TGTGCCAGCAGCTCAAATACAGATACGCAGTATTTT.

The chain combines TRBV5-4 with TRBJ1-1; 12 nucleotides agree with TRBD1. From germline, CDR1 is SGHNT and CDR2 YYREEE (reference sequence). The V and J ends lost 2 bases and 6 bases, in that order; junction bases with no gene match: 11. The CDR3 is 17 residues long. The CDR3 sequence: CASSLMGQGAGRPEAFF. CDR3 DNA: TGTGCCAGCAGCTTAATGGGACAGGGGGCGGGGAGGCCTGAAGCTTTCTTT. Complete variable domain (other parts from reference TRBV5-4 and TRBJ1-1): ETGVTQSPTHLIKTRGQQVTLRCSSQSGHNTVSWYQQALGQGPQFIFQYYREEENGRGNFPPRFSGLQFPNYSSELNVNALELDDSALYLCASSLMGQGAGRPEAFFGQGTRLTVV.

The chain has TRBV18 and TRBJ2-3; D not resolved. CDR1 is KGHSH, CDR2 LQKENI, per germline. This CDR3 spans 14 amino acids. With 3 bases removed from V and 4 bases from J, the gap between germline ends came to 11 bases. The CDR3 sequence: CASSPVRTADTQYF. CDR3 DNA: TGTGCCAGCTCACCTGTCCGTACGGCAGATACGCAGTATTTT.

The chain combines TRBV28 with TRBJ1-1, with 8 bases lining up with TRBD1. J lost 1 base, V lost 3 bases, and 1 base had no gene match. Germline CDR1 reads MDHEN; CDR2 reads SYDVKM. The CDR3 loop spans 14 amino acids. The CDR3 DNA reads TGTGCCAGCAGTTTCCAGGGGGCGAACACTGAAGCTTTCTTT. This gives the protein CASSFQGANTEAFF.

CDR3 sequence (DNA): TGTGCCAGCAGTTCGACTAGAACCACCGGGGAGCTGTTTTTT. Translating it yields CASSSTRTTGELFF. The chain combines TRBV28 with TRBJ2-2; D perhaps matches TRBD2 (6 bases). Germline CDR1 and CDR2: MDHEN and SYDVKM. V was shortened by 4 bases and J by 4 bases, with 10 bases between the two germline ends. The length of the CDR3 is 14 residues.

This chain joins TRBV5-1 and TRBJ1-6; no clear D gene. Germline V CDR1 and CDR2: SGHRS, YFSETQ. The CDR3 runs to 13 residues. Trimming took off 5 bases at V and 10 bases at J, with 13 bases between the two ends. CDR3 nucleotides: TGCGCCAGCAGGGACCCCGACGGGTCACCCCTCCACTTT. Its translation: CASRDPDGSPLHF.

The chain couples TRBV27 to TRBJ1-1; 9 nucleotides agree with TRBD1. Trimming removed 5 bases from V and 1 base from J; junction bases left unmatched: 5. Germline CDR1 MNHEY, CDR2 SMNVEV (reference sequence). This CDR3 region has 15 residues. The CDR3 DNA reads as TGTGCCAGCAGTCCACACAGGGGGCGGAACACTGAAGCTTTCTTT. Translation: CASSPHRGRNTEAFF.

The chain couples TRBV4-1 to TRBJ2-3; 7 bases line up with TRBD2. Trimming at V came to 3 bases and at J to 6 bases, leaving 6 bases not matched to a gene. The CDR3 spans 14 residues. Germline V lookup: CDR1 MGHRA, CDR2 YSYEKL. The CDR3 DNA reads as TGCGCCAGCAGCCAGTTACTAGCGACGGATACGCAGTATTTT. Its translation: CASSQLLATDTQYF.

The chain combines TRBV5-1 with TRBJ2-1, with 8 nucleotides matching TRBD2. CDR3 length: 16 residues. J was trimmed by 0 bases and V by 4 bases; bases with no gene match: 6. Germline assignment: CDR1 SGHRS and CDR2 YFSETQ. The CDR3 protein is CASSPTSGASYNEQFF. In nucleotides, the CDR3 is TGCGCCAGCAGCCCCACTAGCGGAGCCTCCTACAATGAGCAGTTCTTC.

The rearrangement links TRBV7-2 to TRBJ2-1; D call uncertain. CDR3 size: 16 residues. Trimming took 2 bases from V and 2 from J, leaving 13 bases between them. In germline, CDR1 is SGHTA, CDR2 FQGNSA. The CDR3 nucleotides read TGTGCCAGCAGCTTAAGCCCAGCCGGAACCTACAATGAGCAGTTCTTC. This codes for CASSLSPAGTYNEQFF.

The chain has TRBV18 and TRBJ2-7; TRBD1 matches at 9 bases. This CDR3 has 12 amino acids. The V gene end was trimmed by 5 bases and the J gene end by 6 bases; junction bases not matched to a gene: 2. Germline loops: CDR1 KGHSH, CDR2 LQKENI. CDR3 sequence reads: CASSGTGSEQYF. CDR3 nucleotides: TGTGCCAGCTCAGGGACAGGGTCCGAGCAGTACTTC.

The CDR3 DNA follows: TGCGCCAGCAGTGAGTCCGGGCTCCGGTCGGGTGAAAAACTGTTTTTT. Residues: CASSESGLRSGEKLFF. V and J are TRBV10-1 and TRBJ1-4; D gene unclear. Trimming removed 0 bases from V and 7 bases from J, with 15 bases in between. The CDR3 runs 16 residues. Germline V gene lookup returns CDR1 WNHNN and CDR2 SYGVQD (reference sequence).

The chain links TRBV10-3 to TRBJ2-1; D remains ambiguous. Germline CDR1 ENHRY, CDR2 SYGVKD. V was pared by 0 bases and J by 5 bases, with 14 bases between. The CDR3 length is 16 residues. CDR3 amino acids: CAISESFGGQDNEQFF. CDR3 DNA: TGTGCCATCAGTGAGTCGTTTGGTGGGCAGGACAATGAGCAGTTCTTC.

The rearrangement joins TRBV28 to TRBJ2-1; D might be TRBD2 (6 bases). CDR1 MDHEN and CDR2 SYDVKM come from the germline V gene. Trimming left V 6 bases short and J 10 bases short, with 28 bases between. The CDR3 is 17 residues long. This CDR3 reads CASSRPLDLTGGWEQFF. In nucleotides, the CDR3 is TGTGCCAGCAGCCGACCCCTGGACCTAACCGGGGGTTGGGAGCAGTTCTTC.

This clone was recorded once. CDR3 DNA sequence: TGTGCCAGCAGGGCCATACGGTTCCGATCCTACAATGAGCAGTTCTTC. It encodes CASRAIRFRSYNEQFF. The V and J genes are TRBV7-8 and TRBJ2-1, with unresolved D. The CDR3 is 16 residues long. The germline CDR1 and CDR2 sequences are SGHVS and FQNEAQ. The V and J ends lost 6 bases and 1 base respectively, with 16 bases between them.